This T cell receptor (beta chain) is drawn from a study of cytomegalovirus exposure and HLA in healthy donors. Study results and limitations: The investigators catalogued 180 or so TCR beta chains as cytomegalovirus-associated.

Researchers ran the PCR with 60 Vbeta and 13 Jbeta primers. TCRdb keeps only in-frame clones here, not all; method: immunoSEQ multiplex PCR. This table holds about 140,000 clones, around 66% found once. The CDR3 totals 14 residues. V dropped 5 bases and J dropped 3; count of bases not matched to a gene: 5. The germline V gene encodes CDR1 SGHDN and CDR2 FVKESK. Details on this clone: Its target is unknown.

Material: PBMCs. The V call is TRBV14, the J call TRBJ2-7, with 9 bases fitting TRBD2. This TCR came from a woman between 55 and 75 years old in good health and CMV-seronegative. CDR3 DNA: TGTGCCAGCAGCTCGGCGGGGGGGGGCTACGAGCAGTACTTC. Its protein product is CASSSAGGGYEQYF. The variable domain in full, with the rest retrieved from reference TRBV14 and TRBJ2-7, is EAGVTQFPSHSVIEKGQTVTLRCDPISGHDNLYWYRRVMGKEIKFLLHFVKESKQDESGMPNNRFLAERTGGTYSTLKVQPAELEDSGVYFCASSSAGGGYEQYFGPGTRLTVT.